A selection of T cell receptor beta chains follows, all from one sample in a study of T cells in localized non-small cell lung cancer. Measured with immunoSEQ multiplex PCR; TCRdb has only the in-frame clones, and not every one. This table has nearly 40,000 clones, about 88% appearing once. The source was peripheral blood, collected before any cancer treatment. The receptors were gathered from a man aged 18 to 50 with stage I lung adenocarcinoma. CDR3s include the opening cysteine and the closing phenylalanine or tryptophan. Fields, in order: clone size, V gene, J gene, CDR3 protein. Only some rows state a clone size, as once, few, many or a class for expanded clones.

abundance: NA
v_gene: TRBV30
j_gene: TRBJ1-3
CDR3aa: CAWSVPGQYSGNTIYF

abundance: NA
v_gene: TRBV19
j_gene: TRBJ1-4
CDR3aa: CASSWDSATNEKLFF

abundance: NA
v_gene: TRBV19
j_gene: TRBJ1-1
CDR3aa: CASTPAWDGTEAFF

abundance: NA
v_gene: TRBV12-2
j_gene: TRBJ2-7
CDR3aa: CASRLGGQSGAYEQYF

abundance: NA
v_gene: TRBV5-5
j_gene: TRBJ1-6
CDR3aa: CASSPEMTDILPLHF

abundance: NA
v_gene: TRBV18
j_gene: TRBJ1-4
CDR3aa: CASSPRDRSLNEKLFF

abundance: few
v_gene: TRBV28
j_gene: TRBJ2-3
CDR3aa: CASTEAHRGDTQYF

abundance: NA
v_gene: TRBV29-1
j_gene: TRBJ1-4
CDR3aa: CSVEGRRTNEKLFF

abundance: once
v_gene: TRBV10-2
j_gene: TRBJ1-2
CDR3aa: CASSDGGADGYTF

abundance: NA
v_gene: TRBV6-5
j_gene: TRBJ2-3
CDR3aa: CASSYAENTDTQYF

abundance: NA
v_gene: TRBV14
j_gene: TRBJ1-2
CDR3aa: CASSPTGRGYTF

abundance: NA
v_gene: TRBV5-1
j_gene: TRBJ2-6
CDR3aa: CASTRGSGANVLTF

abundance: NA
v_gene: TRBV23-1
j_gene: TRBJ1-4
CDR3aa: CASSRQAEKLFF